The 30 T cell receptor beta chains given below trace back to one sample, sequenced in a study of OX40 agonist ivuxolimab in advanced cancers. Sequencing used immunoSEQ multiplex PCR; TCRdb keeps in-frame clones, though not all of them. The sample consists of tens of thousands of clones, 75% to 90% of them appearing once. The specimen comprised CD4+ or CD8+ T cells sorted from blood, sampled in a trial of the OX40 agonist ivuxolimab. The receptors shown here come from an adult with an advanced solid tumor such as melanoma, head and neck, liver or kidney cancer.

The rearrangement joins TRBV28 to TRBJ1-2; 12 nucleotides agree with TRBD1. Germline V CDR1 and CDR2: MDHEN, SYDVKM. V was pared by 6 bases and J by 3 bases, with 5 bases of the junction left unmatched. CDR3 length equals 15 residues. CDR3 DNA sequence: TGTGCCAGCAGACCGGGACAGGGGGCTTACTATGGCTACACCTTC. This sequence encodes CASRPGQGAYYGYTF.

The chain recombines TRBV5-1 with TRBJ2-7; 10 nucleotides agree with TRBD1. Germline CDR1 is SGHRS and CDR2 is YFSETQ. J gave up 3 bases and V 4 bases, and 13 bases lay outside the gene matches. The CDR3 covers 17 residues. As DNA, the CDR3 is TGCGCCAGCAGCCTAAACCGGGGACAGGGGATTCACTACGAGCAGTACTTC. It yields the protein CASSLNRGQGIHYEQYF. Drawing the rest from reference TRBV5-1 and TRBJ2-7, the complete variable domain is KAGVTQTPRYLIKTRGQQVTLSCSPISGHRSVSWYQQTPGQGLQFLFEYFSETQRNKGNFPGRFSGRQFSNSRSEMNVSTLELGDSALYLCASSLNRGQGIHYEQYFGPGTRLTVT.

The rearrangement joins TRBV11-2 to TRBJ2-5; no reliable D call. V lost 1 base to trimming and J lost 1 base, with 13 bases between them. The germline V gene encodes CDR1 SGHAT and CDR2 FQNNGV. The CDR3 consists of 16 residues. The CDR3 sequence is CASSLGERTIQETQYF. The CDR3 DNA sequence: TGTGCCAGCAGCTTAGGAGAGCGCACAATCCAAGAGACCCAGTACTTC.

The chain carries TRBV5-5 and TRBJ2-7; D call uncertain. V was pared by 3 bases and J by 7 bases, with 14 bases between. Germline CDR1 SGHKS, CDR2 YYEKEE (reference sequence). This CDR3 comprises 13 residues. In DNA form, the CDR3 reads TGTGCCAGCAGCTCCAGGTCCCTGGGGGAGCAGTACTTC. Amino acid sequence: CASSSRSLGEQYF.

The chain combines TRBV7-3 with TRBJ2-6, with TRBD1 as a possible D gene (5 bases). Germline CDR1 and CDR2: SGHTA and FQGTGA. With 4 bases removed from V and 4 bases from J, the gap between germline ends came to 8 bases. CDR3 length: 14 residues. The CDR3 coding sequence is TGTGCCAGCAGCTCTCCAGGGGGGGCCAACGTCCTGACTTTC. Protein product: CASSSPGGANVLTF.

The rearrangement uses TRBV4-1 and TRBJ2-7; 11 nucleotides align to TRBD2. V was pared by 6 bases and J by 3 bases, with 13 bases of the junction left unmatched. The germline CDR1 and CDR2 sequences are MGHRA and YSYEKL. The length of the CDR3 is 17 residues. In DNA, the CDR3 is TGCGCCAGCAGACCCAGGGCTAGCGGGGGGCCTGGCTACGAGCAGTACTTC. Protein: CASRPRASGGPGYEQYF.

This clone was recorded a few times. V is TRBV7-9 and J is TRBJ1-2; possibly TRBD1 for D (5 bases). The CDR3 extends over 13 amino acids. In germline, CDR1 is SEHNR, CDR2 FQNEAQ (reference sequence). V lost 5 bases to trimming and J lost 8 bases, with 15 bases between them. The CDR3 protein is CASSLKPQAGYTF. In DNA, the CDR3 is TGTGCCAGCAGCCTTAAGCCACAGGCGGGCTACACCTTC. The complete variable domain, with remaining parts taken from reference TRBV7-9 and TRBJ1-2, reads DTGVSQNPRHKITKRGQNVTFRCDPISEHNRLYWYRQTLGQGPEFLTYFQNEAQLEKSRLLSDRFSAERPKGSFSTLEIQRTEQGDSAMYLCASSLKPQAGYTFGSGTRLTVV.

On this clone: One end of the junction fails to match germline, which may point to a read error. The chain employs TRBV27 and TRBJ1-6, with a weak D call TRBD1 (5 bases). Germline assignment: CDR1 MNHEY and CDR2 SMNVEV (reference sequence). The CDR3 runs to 17 residues. CDR3 nucleotide sequence: TGTGCCAGCAGATTATGGGCAGGGCGGGCCTCAAATTCACCCCTCCACTTT. Its protein product is CASRLWAGRASNSPLHF.

The chain is built from TRBV29-1 and TRBJ2-7; the D is unclear. V was cut by 4 bases and J by 9 bases, with 25 bases left in between. This CDR3 is built from 15 residues. Germline lookup yields CDR1 SQVTM and CDR2 ANQGSEA. CDR3 amino acids: CSVGPGEPIPLGQYF. Here the CDR3 DNA reads TGCAGCGTTGGACCTGGCGAGCCGATACCCCTTGGGCAGTACTTC.

As concerns this clone: Other DNA sequences within the sample encode an identical CDR3. This chain connects TRBV18 to TRBJ2-7; 8 bases are shared with TRBD2. Germline V lookup: CDR1 KGHSH, CDR2 LQKENI. There are 14 residues in the CDR3. V was clipped by 3 bases and J by 2 bases; unmatched bases: 3. The CDR3 DNA follows: TGTGCCAGCTCACCGAGCGGGGGCGCCTACGAGCAGTACTTC. It yields the protein CASSPSGGAYEQYF.

This rearrangement joins TRBV28 to TRBJ2-7; 10 bases fit TRBD2. V was clipped by 5 bases and J by 11 bases; unmatched bases: 6. Germline lookup yields CDR1 MDHEN and CDR2 SYDVKM. The CDR3 contains 12 residues. Written as DNA, the CDR3 is TGTGCCAGCAGTCCTCAGCGGGAGGGGGAGTACTTC. Protein sequence: CASSPQREGEYF. Using reference TRBV28 and TRBJ2-7 for the parts outside the CDR3, the full variable domain is DVKVTQSSRYLVKRTGEKVFLECVQDMDHENMFWYRQDPGLGLRLIYFSYDVKMKEKGDIPEGYSVSREKKERFSLILESASTNQTSMYLCASSPQREGEYFGPGTRLTVT.

The V call is TRBV29-1, the J call TRBJ2-7; D is unresolved. The CDR3 consists of 12 residues. Germline loops: CDR1 SQVTM, CDR2 ANQGSEA. Trimming stripped 7 bases from V and 2 bases from J, with 12 bases between. The CDR3 reads CSGGYAAYEQYF. The CDR3 DNA is TGCAGCGGGGGTTACGCTGCCTACGAGCAGTACTTC.

The DNA of the CDR3 is TGTGCCAGCAGATTTGGCGCTGAAGCTTTCTTT. Translation: CASRFGAEAFF. The chain links TRBV6-5 to TRBJ1-1; D is ambiguous. The CDR3 spans 11 residues. The ends were cut back, 6 bases at V and 6 bases at J, with 8 bases in the middle. The germline gives CDR1 MNHEY, CDR2 SVGAGI.

The V call is TRBV27, the J call TRBJ1-1, with D perhaps TRBD1 (6 bases). Trimming pared 7 bases from V and 2 bases from J, leaving 14 bases between. This CDR3 region has 14 residues. CDR1 MNHEY and CDR2 SMNVEV come from the germline V gene (reference sequence). The CDR3 sequence: CASTLSRGNTEAFF. The CDR3 nucleotides are TGTGCCAGCACCCTATCCAGGGGTAACACTGAAGCTTTCTTT.

The chain employs TRBV27 and TRBJ2-2; either TRBD1 or TRBD2 may fit D (5 bases each). CDR1 and CDR2 from the germline V gene are MNHEY and SMNVEV (reference sequence). With 3 bases removed from V and 2 bases from J, the gap between germline ends came to 10 bases. The CDR3 has 15 amino acids. The CDR3 nucleotides read TGTGCCAGCAGTTTTTCGGGGCTAAACACCGGGGAGCTGTTTTTT. Its protein product is CASSFSGLNTGELFF.

The chain carries TRBV6-1 and TRBJ1-2; 7 bases align to TRBD1. The germline gives CDR1 MNHNS, CDR2 SASEGT. J lost 7 bases, V lost 8 bases, and 10 bases had no gene match. This CDR3 comprises 13 residues. DNA for the CDR3: TGTGCCAGCCACCAGGGGGGCTCTGTTGGCTACACCTTC. Translated: CASHQGGSVGYTF.

J is TRBJ2-2 and V is TRBV6-1; TRBD1 aligns across 10 bases. V was pared by 3 bases and J by 12 bases, with 7 bases of the junction left unmatched. Germline CDR1 is MNHNS and CDR2 is SASEGT. There are 14 residues in the CDR3. The CDR3: CASSDVPGQGKLFF. As DNA, the CDR3 is TGTGCCAGCAGTGACGTCCCGGGACAGGGGAAGCTGTTTTTT.

The chain uses TRBV6-6 and TRBJ1-1, with D possibly TRBD1 on 6 matching bases. V was pared by 8 bases and J by 11 bases, with 15 bases between. This CDR3 is built from 11 residues. The germline V gene has CDR1 MNHNY and CDR2 SVGAGI (reference sequence). CDR3 protein: CASGNGTSAFF. CDR3 DNA sequence: TGTGCCAGCGGGAACGGGACATCGGCTTTCTTT.

The rearrangement uses TRBV27 and TRBJ1-4; 9 bases are a match to TRBD1. Germline CDR1 is MNHEY and CDR2 is SMNVEV (reference sequence). V lost 5 bases to trimming and J lost 7 bases; unmatched junction nucleotides: 8. This CDR3 has 15 amino acids. The DNA of the CDR3 is TGTGCCAGCAGTACCTTCGGGACAGGGTCTGAAAAACTGTTTTTT. Encoded protein: CASSTFGTGSEKLFF. Filled out from reference TRBV27 and TRBJ1-4, the complete variable domain reads EAQVTQNPRYLITVTGKKLTVTCSQNMNHEYMSWYRQDPGLGLRQIYYSMNVEVTDKGDVPEGYKVSRKEKRNFPLILESPSPNQTSLYFCASSTFGTGSEKLFFGSGTQLSVL.

J is TRBJ1-6 and V is TRBV7-9; TRBD1 aligns across 7 bases. After removal of 5 bases from V and 5 bases from J, the junction contained 3 bases not matched to a gene. This CDR3 contains 14 residues. CDR1 and CDR2 (germline): SEHNR, FQNEAQ (reference sequence). The CDR3 spells CASSLGTDNSPLHF. For the CDR3, the DNA is TGTGCCAGCAGCCTGGGGACAGATAATTCACCCCTCCACTTT.

The chain employs TRBV6-4 and TRBJ2-2; 8 nucleotides align to TRBD2. Trimming removed 3 bases from V and 5 bases from J; junction bases left unmatched: 8. Germline CDR1 MRHNA, CDR2 SNTAGT. This CDR3 is 16 amino acids long. DNA of the CDR3: TGTGCCAGCAGTGATTGGACAGCGGGGGAAACCGGGGAGCTGTTTTTT. Translating gives CASSDWTAGETGELFF.

The chain recombines TRBV4-2 with TRBJ2-4; 7 nucleotides align to TRBD2. This CDR3 is 16 amino acids long. The junction had 11 bases not matched to a gene; V was cut back by 0 bases and J by 9 bases. Germline V gives CDR1 LGHNA, CDR2 YNFKEQ. The CDR3 region has the DNA TGTGCCAGCAGCCAAGATAGGCCAGGTGGGGGGGGCATTCAGTACTTC. It codes for CASSQDRPGGGGIQYF.

This chain uses TRBV5-5 with TRBJ2-3; D remains ambiguous. This CDR3 comprises 15 residues. The germline V gene has CDR1 SGHKS and CDR2 YYEKEE (reference sequence). Trimming stripped 0 bases from V and 4 bases from J, with 12 bases between. CDR3: CASSLGPAGADTQYF. In DNA form, the CDR3 reads TGTGCCAGCAGCTTGGGTCCCGCCGGAGCAGATACGCAGTATTTT. The whole variable domain, remainder taken from reference TRBV5-5 and TRBJ2-3, is DAGVTQSPTHLIKTRGQQVTLRCSPISGHKSVSWYQQVLGQGPQFIFQYYEKEERGRGNFPDRFSARQFPNYSSELNVNALLLGDSALYLCASSLGPAGADTQYFGPGTRLTVL.

The J gene is TRBJ2-7, the V gene TRBV7-9; weak D call: TRBD1 (6 bases). CDR1 and CDR2 from the germline V gene are SEHNR and FQNEAQ (reference sequence). The CDR3 covers 15 residues. The V end lost 1 base, the J end lost 4 bases, and 14 bases lay between the germline ends. CDR3 nucleotide sequence: TGTGCCAGCAGCTTAGTGTTGGGGGCAGGATACGAGCAGTACTTC. This translates into CASSLVLGAGYEQYF.

A single count supports this clone. The V call is TRBV10-3, the J call TRBJ2-5; D is perhaps TRBD1 (6 bases). From germline, CDR1 is ENHRY and CDR2 SYGVKD. The CDR3 has 15 amino acids. Trimming cost V 3 bases and J 2 bases, with 13 bases left between them. The CDR3: CAISDYPGQQETQYF. CDR3 in DNA: TGTGCCATCAGTGACTACCCCGGACAGCAAGAGACCCAGTACTTC.

The V and J genes are TRBV7-2 and TRBJ2-7; perhaps TRBD2 as D (5 bases). Trimming removed 5 bases from V and 0 bases from J, with 11 bases in between. Germline loops: CDR1 SGHTA, CDR2 FQGNSA. This CDR3 region has 14 residues. The CDR3 here is CASSEGPSSYEQYF. CDR3 coding DNA: TGTGCCAGCAGCGAGGGCCCGAGCTCCTACGAGCAGTACTTC.

The chain has TRBV5-1 and TRBJ2-3, with unresolved D. The CDR3 has 13 residues. Germline V CDR1 and CDR2: SGHRS, YFSETQ. Trimming took 0 bases from V and 2 from J, leaving 4 bases between them. CDR3 loop: CASSLDPTDTQYF. The CDR3 DNA reads as TGCGCCAGCAGCTTGGATCCCACAGATACGCAGTATTTT.

The chain employs TRBV10-3 and TRBJ2-7; D not resolved. In germline, CDR1 is ENHRY, CDR2 SYGVKD. The CDR3 is made up of 13 amino acids. With 2 bases removed from V and 2 bases from J, the gap between germline ends came to 7 bases. CDR3 residues: CAISEHTAYEQYF. CDR3 bases: TGTGCCATCAGTGAGCACACGGCCTACGAGCAGTACTTC.

CDR3 DNA sequence: TGTGCCAGCAGCAAGGACAGGGACGGAGGGCCCCTCGACAATGAGCAGTTCTTC. Residues: CASSKDRDGGPLDNEQFF. The chain links TRBV21-1 to TRBJ2-1; TRBD1, the D gene given by the table, was not confirmed from the DNA. TRBV21-1 is termed a pseudogene. This CDR3 is built from 18 residues.

CDR3 loop: CASSSESQRVYNEQFF. The DNA of the CDR3 is TGTGCCAGCAGCTCCGAATCCCAGCGGGTATACAATGAGCAGTTCTTC. The chain links TRBV7-2 to TRBJ2-1, with D possibly being TRBD2 (6 bases). CDR3 length equals 16 residues. Trimming cost V 4 bases and J 4 bases, with 17 bases left between them. CDR1 SGHTA and CDR2 FQGNSA come from the germline V gene.